This T cell receptor beta chain was identified in a study of T cell repertoires in cytomegalovirus infection. The overall study: An indication of both CMV infection and matching HLA type came from public TCR beta signatures. Overall study findings and caveats: Cumulative public TCR beta family frequency identified CMV carriers with the relevant HLA. Dominating the ex vivo response were TCR beta clonotypes that were CMV-specific and HLA-C-restricted.

Regarding this clonotype: As yet, its antigen is unknown.

CDR1 and CDR2 from the germline V gene are SNHLY and FYNNEI. This CDR3 has 19 residues. The junction had 17 bases not matched to a gene; V was cut back by 3 bases and J by 2 bases. TCRdb re-called the reads with MiXCR, one entry per CDR3 protein. This repertoire shows hundreds of thousands of distinct CDR3 sequences, around 32% found once; its top ten account for 15% to 20%. The sequence came from a human donor in good health (CMV status not recorded). Some clones in this sample may be carry-over from other donors' samples. This chain links TRBV2 with TRBJ2-7; 9 nucleotides line up with TRBD2. Sequenced material: cultured PBMCs, taken from culture after CMV antigen stimulation. In DNA, the CDR3 is TGTGCCAGCAGTGATCTCGGAGGGGCTTGGCGGGGGGGACCCTACGAGCAGTACTTC. This encodes CASSDLGGAWRGGPYEQYF.